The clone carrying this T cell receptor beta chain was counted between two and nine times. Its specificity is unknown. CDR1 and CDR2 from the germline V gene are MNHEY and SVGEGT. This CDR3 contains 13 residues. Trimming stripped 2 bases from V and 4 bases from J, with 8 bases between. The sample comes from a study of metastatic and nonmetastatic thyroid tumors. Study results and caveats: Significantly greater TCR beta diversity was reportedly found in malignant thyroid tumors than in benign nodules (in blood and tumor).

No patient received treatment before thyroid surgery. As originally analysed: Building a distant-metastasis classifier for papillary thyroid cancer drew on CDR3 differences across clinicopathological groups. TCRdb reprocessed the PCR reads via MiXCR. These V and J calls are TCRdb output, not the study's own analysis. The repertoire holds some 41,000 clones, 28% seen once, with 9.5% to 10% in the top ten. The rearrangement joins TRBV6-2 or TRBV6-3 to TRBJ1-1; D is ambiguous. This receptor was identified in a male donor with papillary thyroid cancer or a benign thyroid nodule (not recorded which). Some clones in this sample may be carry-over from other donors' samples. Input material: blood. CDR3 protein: CASSYRVSTEAFF. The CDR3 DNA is TGTGCCAGCAGTTACAGGGTCAGCACTGAAGCTTTCTTT.